This is a list of T cell receptor beta chains from one sample in a study of OX40 agonist ivuxolimab in advanced cancers. Only in-frame clones appear in the TCRdb table, and some are missing; sequencing was by immunoSEQ multiplex PCR. Of about 56,000 clones listed, 83% are singletons. Here the sequenced sample was CD4+ or CD8+ T cells sorted from blood, taken in a trial of the OX40 agonist ivuxolimab. All receptors come from an adult with an advanced solid tumor such as melanoma, head and neck, liver or kidney cancer. Both conserved end residues are part of each CDR3. Each record gives: CDR3 DNA, CDR3 protein, V gene, J gene, D gene. The D gene is left open where the match is weak.

CDR3nt: TGTGCCAGCAGCTTGGGAATTTACACCGGGGAGCTGTTTTTT; CDR3aa: CASSLGIYTGELFF; v_gene: TRBV7-9; j_gene: TRBJ2-2; d_gene: -
CDR3nt: TGTGCCACCAGCAGAGATGGCGGATCATACGGACGCAACTCCTACGAGCAGTACTTC; CDR3aa: CATSRDGGSYGRNSYEQYF; v_gene: TRBV15; j_gene: TRBJ2-7; d_gene: -
CDR3nt: TGTGCCAGCAGCGTTAGCGGGAGATCAGGCGATGAGCAGTTCTTC; CDR3aa: CASSVSGRSGDEQFF; v_gene: TRBV9; j_gene: TRBJ2-1; d_gene: TRBD2
CDR3nt: TGTGCCAGCAGGCAGCTCGCACAGTCAAATGAAAAACTGTTTTTT; CDR3aa: CASRQLAQSNEKLFF; v_gene: TRBV2; j_gene: TRBJ1-4; d_gene: -
CDR3nt: TGTGCCAGCTCACCCAACCCTCAAACTGAAGCTTTCTTT; CDR3aa: CASSPNPQTEAFF; v_gene: TRBV18; j_gene: TRBJ1-1; d_gene: -
CDR3nt: TGTGCCAGCAGTGACCTCGGACTAGCGGGAGCGCATGAGCAGTTCTTC; CDR3aa: CASSDLGLAGAHEQFF; v_gene: TRBV6-1; j_gene: TRBJ2-1; d_gene: TRBD2
CDR3nt: TGTGCCAGCAGCCCTTCGGCAGATACGCAGTATTTT; CDR3aa: CASSPSADTQYF; v_gene: TRBV7-2; j_gene: TRBJ2-3; d_gene: -
CDR3nt: TGTGCCAGCAGTGTACAGGGGGAAAGCACAGATACGCAGTATTTT; CDR3aa: CASSVQGESTDTQYF; v_gene: TRBV6-1; j_gene: TRBJ2-3; d_gene: TRBD1
CDR3nt: TGTGCCAGCAGATTCCGGACAGGGGGCTCCTACAATGAGCAGTTCTTC; CDR3aa: CASRFRTGGSYNEQFF; v_gene: TRBV5-6; j_gene: TRBJ2-1; d_gene: TRBD1
CDR3nt: TGTGCCAGCAGCGGAGGACTTAGCACAGATACGCAGTATTTT; CDR3aa: CASSGGLSTDTQYF; v_gene: TRBV11-3; j_gene: TRBJ2-3; d_gene: -
CDR3nt: TGTGCCACCAGTCCCTACAGGGGCGTTGGTACTGAAGCTTTCTTT; CDR3aa: CATSPYRGVGTEAFF; v_gene: TRBV15; j_gene: TRBJ1-1; d_gene: TRBD1
CDR3nt: TGCGCCAGCAGCTTCTCAATAGCGGCATCCTACAATGAGCAGTTCTTC; CDR3aa: CASSFSIAASYNEQFF; v_gene: TRBV5-1; j_gene: TRBJ2-1; d_gene: -
CDR3nt: TGCGCCAGCAGCATTAGACAGGGTATCTCCGGGGAGCTGTTTTTT; CDR3aa: CASSIRQGISGELFF; v_gene: TRBV5-1; j_gene: TRBJ2-2; d_gene: TRBD1